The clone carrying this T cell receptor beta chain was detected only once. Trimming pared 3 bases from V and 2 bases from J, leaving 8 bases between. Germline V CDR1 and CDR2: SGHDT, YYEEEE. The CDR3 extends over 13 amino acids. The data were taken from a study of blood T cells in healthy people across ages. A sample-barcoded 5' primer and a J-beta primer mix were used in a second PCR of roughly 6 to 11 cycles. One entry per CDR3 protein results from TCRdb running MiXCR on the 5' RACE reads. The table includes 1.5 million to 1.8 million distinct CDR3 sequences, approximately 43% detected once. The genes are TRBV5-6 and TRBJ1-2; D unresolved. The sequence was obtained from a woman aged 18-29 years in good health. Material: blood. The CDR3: CASSWFKNYGYTF. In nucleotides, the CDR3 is TGTGCCAGCAGCTGGTTCAAAAACTATGGCTACACCTTC.